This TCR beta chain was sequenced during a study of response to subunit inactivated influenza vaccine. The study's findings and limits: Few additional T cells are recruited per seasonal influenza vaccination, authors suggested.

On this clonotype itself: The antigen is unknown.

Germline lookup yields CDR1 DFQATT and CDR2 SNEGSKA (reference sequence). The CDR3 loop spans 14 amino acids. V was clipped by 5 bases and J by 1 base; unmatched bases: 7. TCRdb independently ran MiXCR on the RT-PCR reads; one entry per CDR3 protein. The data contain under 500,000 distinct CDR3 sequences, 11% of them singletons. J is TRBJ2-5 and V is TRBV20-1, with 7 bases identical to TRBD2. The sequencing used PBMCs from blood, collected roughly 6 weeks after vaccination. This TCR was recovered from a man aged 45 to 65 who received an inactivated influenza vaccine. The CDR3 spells CSASRWGGQETQYF. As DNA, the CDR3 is TGCAGTGCTTCCCGGTGGGGGGGCCAAGAGACCCAGTACTTC.